Described below is a single TCR beta chain sequence and its context. Its target is not known. The sample belongs to a study of cytomegalovirus exposure and HLA in healthy donors. General study findings and limits: In vitro confirmation showed three CMV-associated chains to be CMV antigen specific. Accurate prediction of most subjects' HLA-A and HLA-B alleles from TCR beta sequences was reported.

The PCR employed 60 Vbeta primers together with 13 Jbeta primers. Data came from immunoSEQ multiplex PCR; TCRdb stores just in-frame clones and leaves some out. The sample consists of some 110,000 clones, under 85% of them appearing once. Germline V gene data show CDR1 as SNHLY and CDR2 as FYNNEI. There are 14 residues in the CDR3. Trimming removed 7 bases from V and 5 bases from J, with 18 bases in between. This chain joins TRBV2 and TRBJ2-7, with D perhaps matching TRBD1 (6 bases). The specimen sequenced was PBMCs. This TCR was recovered from a woman in her forties in good health and CMV-seropositive. The CDR3 DNA follows: TGTGCCAGCACGAGAGGGGGAGATAGCCACGAGCAGTACTTC. It specifies CASTRGGDSHEQYF.